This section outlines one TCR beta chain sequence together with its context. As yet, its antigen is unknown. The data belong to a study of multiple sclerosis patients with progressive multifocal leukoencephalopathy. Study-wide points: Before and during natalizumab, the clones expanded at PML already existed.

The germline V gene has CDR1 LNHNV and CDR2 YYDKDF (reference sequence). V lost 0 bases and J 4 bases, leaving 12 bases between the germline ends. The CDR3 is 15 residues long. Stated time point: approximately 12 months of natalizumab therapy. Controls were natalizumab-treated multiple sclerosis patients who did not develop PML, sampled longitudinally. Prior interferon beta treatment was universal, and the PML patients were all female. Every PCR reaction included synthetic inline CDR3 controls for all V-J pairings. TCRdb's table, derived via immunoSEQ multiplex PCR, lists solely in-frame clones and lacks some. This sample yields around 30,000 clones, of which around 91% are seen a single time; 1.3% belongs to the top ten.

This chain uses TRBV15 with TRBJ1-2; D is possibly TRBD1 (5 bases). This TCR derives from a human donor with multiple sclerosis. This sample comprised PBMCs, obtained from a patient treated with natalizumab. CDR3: CATSRDISGFYGYTF. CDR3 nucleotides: TGTGCCACCAGCAGAGATATATCAGGGTTCTATGGCTACACCTTC.